Listed here are 3 T cell receptor beta chains from one sample, sequenced in a study of cytomegalovirus exposure and HLA in healthy donors. This PCR relied on a set of 60 Vbeta primers and 13 Jbeta primers. Here immunoSEQ multiplex PCR was the method, and the copy in TCRdb shows in-frame clones only, minus some. Of 100,000 to 150,000 clones listed, less than 80% were seen once; the top ten hold approximately 2%. Sequenced sample: PBMCs. The receptors here all came from a man aged 45 to 65 in good health and CMV-seronegative.

The J gene is TRBJ1-2, the V gene TRBV28; TRBD1 aligns across 10 bases. Germline V CDR1 and CDR2: MDHEN, SYDVKM. The ends lost 4 bases at V and 8 bases at J; junction bases unmatched: 1. CDR3 size: 12 residues. The CDR3 is CASSSTGGGYTF. As DNA, the CDR3 is TGTGCCAGCAGTTCGACAGGGGGCGGCTACACCTTC.

This chain links TRBV28 with TRBJ1-5; TRBD1 agrees at 9 bases. The V segment lost 8 bases and the J segment 4 bases; nucleotides outside the gene matches: 6. Germline CDR1 MDHEN, CDR2 SYDVKM. This CDR3 has 14 amino acids. The CDR3, as DNA: TGTGCCAGCTGGGGGACAGGGTGGAATCAGCCCCAGCATTTT. Translating it yields CASWGTGWNQPQHF.

The V gene is TRBV5-1, the J gene TRBJ2-1; 11 nucleotides line up with TRBD1. CDR1 and CDR2 (germline): SGHRS, YFSETQ. The V segment lost 4 bases and the J segment 8 bases; nucleotides outside the gene matches: 11. The CDR3 spans 16 residues. In nucleotides, the CDR3 is TGCGCCAGCAGCCCCCCCCCGGGACAGGGGGGTGATGAGCAGTTCTTC. This codes for CASSPPPGQGGDEQFF.